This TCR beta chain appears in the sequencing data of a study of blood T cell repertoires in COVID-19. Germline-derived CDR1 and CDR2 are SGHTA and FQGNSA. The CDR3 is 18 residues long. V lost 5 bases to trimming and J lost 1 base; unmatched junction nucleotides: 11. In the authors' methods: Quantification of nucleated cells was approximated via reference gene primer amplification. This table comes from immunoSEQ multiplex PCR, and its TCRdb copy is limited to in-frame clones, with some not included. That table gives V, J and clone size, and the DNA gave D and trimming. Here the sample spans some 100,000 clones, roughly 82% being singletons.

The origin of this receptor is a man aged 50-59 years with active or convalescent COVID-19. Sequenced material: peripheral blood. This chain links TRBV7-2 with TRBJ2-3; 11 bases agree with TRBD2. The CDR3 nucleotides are TGTGCCAGCAGCCCAGTGGCCCTAGCGGGGGGACGCACAGATACGCAGTATTTT. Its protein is CASSPVALAGGRTDTQYF. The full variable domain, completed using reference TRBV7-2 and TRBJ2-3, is GAGVSQSPSNKVTEKGKDVELRCDPISGHTALYWYRQSLGQGLEFLIYFQGNSAPDKSGLPSDRFSAERTGGSVSTLTIQRTQQEDSAVYLCASSPVALAGGRTDTQYFGPGTRLTVL.